This T cell receptor beta chain was identified in a study of cytomegalovirus exposure and HLA in healthy donors. This PCR relied on a set of 60 Vbeta primers and 13 Jbeta primers. Some clones are missing from TCRdb's copy, which holds only in-frame ones; the method was immunoSEQ multiplex PCR. The table records around 100,000 clones, roughly 78% of them present only once. This clone was recorded a few times. This CDR3 is 14 amino acids long. Trimming left V 4 bases short and J 5 bases short, with 14 bases between. CDR1 is LGHNA, CDR2 YSLEER, per germline. What was sequenced was PBMCs. The TCR was taken from a woman in her thirties or forties in good health and CMV-seronegative. V and J are TRBV4-3 and TRBJ1-1; D is possibly TRBD1 (5 bases). The CDR3 here is CASSLSVGGTEAFF. Written as DNA, the CDR3 is TGCGCCAGCAGCCTTTCGGTGGGGGGTACTGAAGCTTTCTTT.